Presented here are 10 T cell receptor beta chains from one specimen sequenced in a study of T-cell memory formation after mild COVID-19. TCRdb reprocessed the 5' RACE reads via MiXCR and lists one record per CDR3 protein. The sample lists more than 450,000 distinct CDR3 sequences; about a sixth were seen once. The sample consisted of PBMCs or a T cell subset sorted from them (not recorded which). Receptors originate from an adult woman who had mild COVID-19 (a few samples of this study predate the infection). Cell type and time point are not known.

The chain uses TRBV29-1 and TRBJ2-3, with 9 positions matching TRBD1. The ends lost 6 bases at V and 3 bases at J; junction bases unmatched: 4. Per germline, CDR1 SQVTM and CDR2 ANQGSEA. The CDR3 extends over 13 amino acids. CDR3 sequence reads: CSVRTGATDTQYF. The CDR3 coding sequence is TGCAGCGTCCGGACAGGGGCGACAGATACGCAGTATTTT.

The sample holds a few counts of this clonotype. V is TRBV3-1 and J is TRBJ2-3; D may be TRBD2 (6 bases). CDR3 length: 13 amino acids. Germline V lookup: CDR1 LGHDT, CDR2 YNNKEL (reference sequence). Trimming removed 0 bases from V and 10 bases from J, with 11 bases in between. The CDR3 loop reads CASSQEGGFAQYF. CDR3 bases: TGTGCCAGCAGCCAAGAGGGAGGCTTTGCGCAGTATTTT.

This clonotype was seen a handful of times. The genes are TRBV6-1 and TRBJ2-7, with D tentatively TRBD1 or TRBD2 (6 bases each). The CDR3 is 18 amino acids. Germline CDR1 is MNHNS and CDR2 is SASEGT. V gave up 8 bases and J gave up 2 bases, with 28 bases separating them. CDR3 loop: CASSNPRGRGGRTYEQYF. The CDR3 DNA reads TGTGCCAGCTCTAACCCCCGGGGACGAGGGGGGAGAACCTACGAGCAGTACTTC.

This clonotype has a handful of counts. CDR3 loop: CASSSPGLAGEVEQYF. The CDR3 nucleotides read TGTGCCAGCAGCTCCCCCGGACTAGCGGGAGAGGTCGAGCAGTACTTC. This sequence joins TRBV7-8 and TRBJ2-7, with 13 bases matching TRBD2. The V gene end was trimmed by 4 bases and the J gene end by 6 bases; junction bases not matched to a gene: 9. CDR1 and CDR2 (germline): SGHVS, FQNEAQ. The length of the CDR3 is 16 residues.

The V gene is TRBV18, the J gene TRBJ2-7; 8 nucleotides line up with TRBD1. In germline, CDR1 is KGHSH, CDR2 LQKENI. CDR3 length: 14 residues. V shed 5 bases, J shed 4 bases, and the junction held 7 bases outside the gene matches. The CDR3 loop is CASSVDRVSYEQYF. In nucleotides, the CDR3 is TGTGCCAGCTCAGTGGACAGGGTGTCGTACGAGCAGTACTTC.

This clonotype has just a few counts. This rearrangement joins TRBV24-1 to TRBJ1-2; TRBD1 is a possible D gene (5 bases). From germline, CDR1 is KGHDR and CDR2 SFDVKD. With 7 bases removed from V and 6 bases from J, the gap between germline ends came to 11 bases. The CDR3 is made up of 12 amino acids. The CDR3 DNA follows: TGTGCCACCAGAGGCAGGGACGATGGCTACACCTTC. Translating gives CATRGRDDGYTF.

V usage is TRBV24-1 and J usage is TRBJ2-7, with 7 positions matching TRBD2. CDR1 is KGHDR, CDR2 SFDVKD, per germline. V dropped 7 bases and J dropped 2; count of bases not matched to a gene: 13. The CDR3 is 16 residues long. CDR3 in amino acids: CATRDPGRLHAYEQYF. The CDR3 DNA sequence: TGTGCCACCAGGGACCCCGGGAGGTTGCACGCCTACGAGCAGTACTTC.

The chain employs TRBV3-1 and TRBJ1-1, with TRBD1 matching 9 bases. The CDR3 consists of 16 residues. After removal of 0 bases from V and 7 bases from J, the junction contained 9 bases not matched to a gene. CDR1 and CDR2 (germline): LGHDT, YNNKEL (reference sequence). CDR3 region: CASSQDLLQGASEAFF. The CDR3 nucleotides are TGTGCCAGCAGCCAAGACCTTCTACAGGGGGCAAGTGAAGCTTTCTTT.

The chain is built from TRBV20-1 and TRBJ2-4; D remains ambiguous. V dropped 3 bases and J dropped 0 bases, with 15 bases sitting between them. CDR3 size: 16 residues. Germline CDR1 is DFQATT and CDR2 is SNEGSKA (reference sequence). CDR3 sequence: CSASGLGSLAKNIQYF. The CDR3, as DNA: TGCAGTGCTAGTGGGTTGGGTTCTTTAGCCAAAAACATTCAGTACTTC.

This clonotype showed up just a few times. CDR3 in amino acids: CASSLGDRGFYGYTF. Here the CDR3 DNA reads TGTGCCAGCAGCTTAGGGGACAGGGGTTTCTATGGCTACACCTTC. The chain employs TRBV7-9 and TRBJ1-2; 10 bases line up with TRBD1. The CDR3 has 15 amino acids. After removal of 1 base from V and 4 bases from J, the junction contained 3 bases not matched to a gene. Germline CDR1 reads SEHNR; CDR2 reads FQNEAQ (reference sequence).